Included here is one T cell receptor beta chain sequence, with context. The antigen it recognizes is unknown. The data were taken from a study of CXCR3-negative and CXCR3-positive naive CD8 T cells (dated by TCRdb to between 2017 and 2020). Study-level background: In total, some 150 million TRB reads were obtained, corresponding to roughly 1.5 +/- 0.3 million reads per library. Diversity and physicochemical repertoire analyses were performed on around 10 donors pooled from two independent experiments. Naive subsets from about 5 donors and memory cells from 3 donors were included in the TRBV-TRBJ cluster analysis. The paper as a whole reports these results and caveats: TRB CDR3s from CXCR3-positive naive cells showed higher hydrophobicity (lower Kidera factor 4), lower energy, and higher strength and volume indices than CXCR3-negative naive cells. CXCR3 expression partially decreased after cryopreservation, so most assays used freshly isolated PBMCs. Within the same donor, TRBV-TRBJ usage looked similar between naive CXCR3-negative and CXCR3-positive cells, but memory cells had distinct patterns. Because surface CD5, which has been linked to self-reactivity in mice, was comparable between naive subsets, TCR interaction strength was also inferred from TRB CDR3 physicochemical properties. Repertoire diversity was comparably high in both naive subsets but much lower in memory CD8+ T cells.

For every CD8+ T cell subset, 250,000 to 300,000 cells were flow-sorted straight into RLT lysis buffer, and each subset was sorted in triplicate. Naive CD8+ T cells were defined stringently as CD45RO-CCR7+CD27+CD95- to exclude memory contaminants. Using standard density gradient centrifugation, peripheral blood mononuclear cells were isolated from buffy coats. Naive CXCR3-negative and CXCR3-positive CD8+ T cells were flow-sorted on a FACSAria III. Total RNA was extracted from sorted cells with an RNeasy Mini Kit. From cysteine to phenylalanine, the CDR3 is 16 amino acids long. No coding sequence is recorded. The germline V gene yields MNHEY for CDR1 and SVGEGT for CDR2. The sequencing machine was a NextSeq 550. The Human TCR Profiling Kit (MiLaboratory) was used to prepare UMI-labeled 5' RACE TRB cDNA libraries. cDNA synthesis used the entire amount of extracted RNA, and PCR amplification then used the entire amount of cDNA produced. Libraries were prepared in parallel using an identical number of PCR cycles. As for the authors' bioinformatics: MIGEC and MiXCR extracted about 53,000 +/- 10,000 unique UMI-labeled TRB cDNA molecules per library, requiring at least two reads per UMI. On average, around 40,000 +/- 10,000 functional in-frame TRB CDR3 nucleotide clonotypes lacking stop codons were found per library. After downsampling to 5000 UMI-labeled TRB molecules per sample, diversity metrics, including normalized Shannon-Wiener and Chao1, were computed in VDJtools. Clonotype-size-weighted physicochemical properties of the central five CDR3 residues (interaction energy, strength, volume and Kidera factor 4) were computed in VDJtools. TCRdb reprocessed the reads, so every CDR3 protein sequence counts as one entry and DNA is not shown. The authors' filters were not applied to this entry. The sample table holds 90,000 to 100,000 distinct CDR3 sequences. Approximately 1.7% of the sample rests with the top ten.

Sequenced input: naive CXCR3- CD8+ T cells from blood. The cell subset or site label, as the study defines it: CD45RO-CCR7+CD27+CD95- naive CD8+ T cells lacking CXCR3 (TNR3-). This receptor was obtained from a human donor in good health. Some clones in this sample may be carry-over from other donors' samples. In this chain, TRBV6-2 or TRBV6-3 is recombined with TRBJ2-7; TCRdb returns TRBD1, unconfirmable since there is no DNA. The CDR3 corresponds to CASSSSLGTGPYEQYF.